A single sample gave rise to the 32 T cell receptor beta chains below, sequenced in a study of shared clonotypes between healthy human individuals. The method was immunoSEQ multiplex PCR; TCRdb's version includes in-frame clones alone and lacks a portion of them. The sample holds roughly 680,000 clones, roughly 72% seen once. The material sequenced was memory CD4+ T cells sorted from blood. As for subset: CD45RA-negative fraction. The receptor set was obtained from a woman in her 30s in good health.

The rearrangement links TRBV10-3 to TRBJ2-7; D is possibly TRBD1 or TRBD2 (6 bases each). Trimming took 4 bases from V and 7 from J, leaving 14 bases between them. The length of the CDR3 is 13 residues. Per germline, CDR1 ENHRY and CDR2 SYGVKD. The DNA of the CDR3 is TGTGCCATCAGTGGGGCAGGGGCGGGAGAGCAGTACTTC. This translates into CAISGAGAGEQYF.

The CDR3 DNA reads as TGTGCCAGCAGCCCGGCGGCAGCGGCATCCTACAATGAGCAGTTCTTC. Its protein is CASSPAAAASYNEQFF. The chain is built from TRBV7-3 and TRBJ2-1; D may be TRBD2 (5 bases). Trimming pared 5 bases from V and 1 base from J, leaving 15 bases between. The CDR3 runs 16 residues. In germline, CDR1 is SGHTA, CDR2 FQGTGA.

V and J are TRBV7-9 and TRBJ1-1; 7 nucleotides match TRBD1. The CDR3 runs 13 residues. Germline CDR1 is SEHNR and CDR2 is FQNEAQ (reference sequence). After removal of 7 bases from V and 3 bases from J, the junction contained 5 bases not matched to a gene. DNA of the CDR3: TGTGCCAGCACGTACGACAGGGACACTGAAGCTTTCTTT. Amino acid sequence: CASTYDRDTEAFF.

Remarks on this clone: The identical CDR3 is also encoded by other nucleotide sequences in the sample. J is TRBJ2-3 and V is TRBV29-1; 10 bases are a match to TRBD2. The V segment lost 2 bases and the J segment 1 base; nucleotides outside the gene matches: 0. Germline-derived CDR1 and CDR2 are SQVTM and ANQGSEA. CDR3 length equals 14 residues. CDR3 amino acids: CSVELAGGTDTQYF. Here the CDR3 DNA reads TGCAGCGTTGAACTAGCGGGGGGCACAGATACGCAGTATTTT.

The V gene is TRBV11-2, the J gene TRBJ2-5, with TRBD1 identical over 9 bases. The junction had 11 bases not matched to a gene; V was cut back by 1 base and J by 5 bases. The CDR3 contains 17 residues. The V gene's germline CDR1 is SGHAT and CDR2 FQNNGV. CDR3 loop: CASSLVRGTGGRETQYF. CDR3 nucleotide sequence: TGTGCCAGCAGCTTAGTACGGGGAACAGGGGGCAGGGAGACCCAGTACTTC.

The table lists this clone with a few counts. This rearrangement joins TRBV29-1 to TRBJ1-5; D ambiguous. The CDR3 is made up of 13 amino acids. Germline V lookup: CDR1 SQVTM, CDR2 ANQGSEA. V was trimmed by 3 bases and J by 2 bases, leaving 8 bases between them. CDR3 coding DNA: TGCAGCGTTGACGATGGGGGCAATCAGCCCCAGCATTTT. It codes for CSVDDGGNQPQHF.

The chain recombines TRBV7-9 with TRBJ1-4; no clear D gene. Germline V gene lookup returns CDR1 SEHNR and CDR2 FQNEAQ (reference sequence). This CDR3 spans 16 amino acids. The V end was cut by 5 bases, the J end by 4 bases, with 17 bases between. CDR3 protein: CASSPSIDIFNEKLFF. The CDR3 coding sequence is TGTGCCAGCAGCCCTTCCATCGACATCTTTAATGAAAAACTGTTTTTT.

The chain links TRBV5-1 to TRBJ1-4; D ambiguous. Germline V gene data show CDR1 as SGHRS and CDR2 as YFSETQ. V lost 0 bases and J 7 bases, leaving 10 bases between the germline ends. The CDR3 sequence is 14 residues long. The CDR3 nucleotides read TGCGCCAGCAGCTTGGGCCAGGCGGGTGAAAAACTGTTTTTT. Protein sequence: CASSLGQAGEKLFF.

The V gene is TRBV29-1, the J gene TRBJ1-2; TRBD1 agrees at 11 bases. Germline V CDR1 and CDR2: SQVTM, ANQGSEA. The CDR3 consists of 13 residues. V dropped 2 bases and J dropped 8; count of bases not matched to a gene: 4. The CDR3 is CSVETDRGRGYTF. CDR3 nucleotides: TGCAGCGTTGAAACGGACAGGGGGCGAGGCTACACCTTC. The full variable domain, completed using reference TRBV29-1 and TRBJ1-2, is SAVISQKPSRDICQRGTSLTIQCQVDSQVTMMFWYRQQPGQSLTLIATANQGSEATYESGFVIDKFPISRPNLTFSTLTVSNMSPEDSSIYLCSVETDRGRGYTFGSGTRLTVV.

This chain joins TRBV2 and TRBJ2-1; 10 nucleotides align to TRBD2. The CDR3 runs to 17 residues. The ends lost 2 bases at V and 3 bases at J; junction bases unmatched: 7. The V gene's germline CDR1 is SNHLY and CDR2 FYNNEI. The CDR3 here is CASSELAGVGGYNEQFF. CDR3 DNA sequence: TGTGCCAGCAGTGAACTAGCGGGAGTAGGGGGCTACAATGAGCAGTTCTTC. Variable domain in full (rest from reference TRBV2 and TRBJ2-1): EPEVTQTPSHQVTQMGQEVILRCVPISNHLYFYWYRQILGQKVEFLVSFYNNEISEKSEIFDDQFSVERPDGSNFTLKIRSTKLEDSAMYFCASSELAGVGGYNEQFFGPGTRLTVL.

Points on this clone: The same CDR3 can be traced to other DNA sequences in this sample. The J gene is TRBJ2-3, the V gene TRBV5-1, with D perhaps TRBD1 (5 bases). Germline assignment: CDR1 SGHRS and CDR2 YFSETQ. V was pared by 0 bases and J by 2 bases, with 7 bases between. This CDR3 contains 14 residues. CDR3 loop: CASSLGGATDTQYF. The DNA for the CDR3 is TGCGCCAGCAGCTTGGGTGGGGCCACAGATACGCAGTATTTT.

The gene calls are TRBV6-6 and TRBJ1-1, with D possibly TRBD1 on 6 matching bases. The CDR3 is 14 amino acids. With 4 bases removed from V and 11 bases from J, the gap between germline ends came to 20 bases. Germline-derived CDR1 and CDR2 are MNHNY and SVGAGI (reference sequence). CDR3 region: CASSFQNRAVGAFF. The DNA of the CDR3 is TGTGCCAGCAGTTTCCAAAACAGGGCCGTGGGGGCTTTCTTT.

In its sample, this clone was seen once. The CDR3 nucleotides read TGTGCCAGCAGCCATCGCCGGGGGGCCGGAAACACCATATATTTT. This translates into CASSHRRGAGNTIYF. The genes are TRBV14 and TRBJ1-3, with a weak D call TRBD1 (6 bases). Trimming stripped 3 bases from V and 4 bases from J, with 13 bases between. The CDR3 has 15 residues. Germline V gene data show CDR1 as SGHDN and CDR2 as FVKESK.

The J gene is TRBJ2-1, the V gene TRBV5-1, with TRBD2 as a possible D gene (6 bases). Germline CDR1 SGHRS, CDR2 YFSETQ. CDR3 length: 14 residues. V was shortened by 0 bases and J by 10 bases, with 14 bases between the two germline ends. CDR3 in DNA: TGCGCCAGCAGCTTGGCCCTAGCGACTAGAGAGCAGTTCTTC. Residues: CASSLALATREQFF. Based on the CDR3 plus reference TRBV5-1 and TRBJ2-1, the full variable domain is KAGVTQTPRYLIKTRGQQVTLSCSPISGHRSVSWYQQTPGQGLQFLFEYFSETQRNKGNFPGRFSGRQFSNSRSEMNVSTLELGDSALYLCASSLALATREQFFGPGTRLTVL.

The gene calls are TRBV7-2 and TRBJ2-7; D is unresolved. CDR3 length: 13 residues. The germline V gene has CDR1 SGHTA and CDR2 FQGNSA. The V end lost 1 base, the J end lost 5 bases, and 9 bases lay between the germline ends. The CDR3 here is CASSLDRANEQYF. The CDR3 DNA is TGTGCCAGCAGCTTAGATCGGGCAAACGAGCAGTACTTC.

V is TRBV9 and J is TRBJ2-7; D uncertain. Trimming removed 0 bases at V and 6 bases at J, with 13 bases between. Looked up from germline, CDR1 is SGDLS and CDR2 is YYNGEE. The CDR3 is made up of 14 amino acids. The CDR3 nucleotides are TGTGCCAGCAGCGTAGCTTGGGGTTCGAGCGAGCAGTACTTC. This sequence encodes CASSVAWGSSEQYF.

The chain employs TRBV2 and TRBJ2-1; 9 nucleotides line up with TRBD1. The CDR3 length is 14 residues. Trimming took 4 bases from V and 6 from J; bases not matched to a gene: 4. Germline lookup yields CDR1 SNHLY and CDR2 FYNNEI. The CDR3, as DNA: TGTGCCAGCAGTGTAAGGACAGGGGCCAATGAGCAGTTCTTC. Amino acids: CASSVRTGANEQFF. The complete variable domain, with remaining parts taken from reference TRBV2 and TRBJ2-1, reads EPEVTQTPSHQVTQMGQEVILRCVPISNHLYFYWYRQILGQKVEFLVSFYNNEISEKSEIFDDQFSVERPDGSNFTLKIRSTKLEDSAMYFCASSVRTGANEQFFGPGTRLTVL.

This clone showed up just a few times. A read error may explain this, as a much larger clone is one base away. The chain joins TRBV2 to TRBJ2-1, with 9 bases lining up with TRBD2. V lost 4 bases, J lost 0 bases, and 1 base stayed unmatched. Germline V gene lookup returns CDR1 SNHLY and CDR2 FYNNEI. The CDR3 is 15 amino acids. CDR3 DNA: TGTGCCAGCAGTGTTAGCGGGAGCTCCTACAATGAGCAGTTCTTC. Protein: CASSVSGSSYNEQFF.

CDR3 in amino acids: CASSATLGQQRGELFF. CDR3 bases: TGTGCCAGCAGCGCGACCTTGGGGCAGCAGAGAGGGGAGCTGTTTTTT. This sequence joins TRBV9 and TRBJ2-2; weak D call: TRBD1 (5 bases). Trimming removed 3 bases from V and 8 bases from J, with 20 bases in between. The germline V gene encodes CDR1 SGDLS and CDR2 YYNGEE. This CDR3 region has 16 residues.

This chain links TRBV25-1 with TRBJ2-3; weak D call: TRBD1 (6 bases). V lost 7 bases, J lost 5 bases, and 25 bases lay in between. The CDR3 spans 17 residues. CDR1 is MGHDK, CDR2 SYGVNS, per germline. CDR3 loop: CASTPRGISNIRDTQYF. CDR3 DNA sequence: TGTGCCAGCACCCCGAGGGGGATCTCAAACATCCGAGATACGCAGTATTTT.

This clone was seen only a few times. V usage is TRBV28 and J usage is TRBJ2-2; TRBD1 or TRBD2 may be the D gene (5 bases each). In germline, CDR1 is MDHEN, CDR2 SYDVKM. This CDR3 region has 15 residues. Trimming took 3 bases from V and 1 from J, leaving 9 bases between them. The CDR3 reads CASSFEGWNTGELFF. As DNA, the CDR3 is TGTGCCAGCAGTTTCGAGGGGTGGAACACCGGGGAGCTGTTTTTT.

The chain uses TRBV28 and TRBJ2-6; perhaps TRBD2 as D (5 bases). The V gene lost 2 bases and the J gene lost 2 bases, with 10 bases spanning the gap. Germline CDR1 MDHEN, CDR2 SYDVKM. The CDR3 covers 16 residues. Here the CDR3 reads CASSLVGGTGANVLTF. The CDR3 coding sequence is TGTGCCAGCAGTTTAGTTGGAGGCACTGGGGCCAACGTCCTGACTTTC.

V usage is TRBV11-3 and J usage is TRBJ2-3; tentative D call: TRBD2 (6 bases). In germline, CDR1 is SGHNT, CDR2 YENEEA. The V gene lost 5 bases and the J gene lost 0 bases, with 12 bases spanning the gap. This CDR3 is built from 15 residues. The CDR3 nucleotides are TGTGCCAGCAGCCTTAGCGGTCCTAGCACAGATACGCAGTATTTT. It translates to CASSLSGPSTDTQYF.

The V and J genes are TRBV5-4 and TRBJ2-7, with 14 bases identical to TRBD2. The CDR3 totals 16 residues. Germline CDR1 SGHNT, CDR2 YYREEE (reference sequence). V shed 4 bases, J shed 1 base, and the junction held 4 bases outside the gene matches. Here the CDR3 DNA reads TGTGCCAGCAGCCACGGACTAGCGGGAGGATCCTACGAGCAGTACTTC. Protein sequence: CASSHGLAGGSYEQYF.

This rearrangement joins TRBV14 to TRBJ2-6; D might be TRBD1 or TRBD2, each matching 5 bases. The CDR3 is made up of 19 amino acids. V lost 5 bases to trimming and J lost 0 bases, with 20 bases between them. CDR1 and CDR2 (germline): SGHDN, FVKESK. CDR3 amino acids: CASSSLVGVKLSGANVLTF. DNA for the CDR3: TGTGCCAGCAGCTCCCTGGTGGGGGTCAAGCTCTCTGGGGCCAACGTCCTGACTTTC.

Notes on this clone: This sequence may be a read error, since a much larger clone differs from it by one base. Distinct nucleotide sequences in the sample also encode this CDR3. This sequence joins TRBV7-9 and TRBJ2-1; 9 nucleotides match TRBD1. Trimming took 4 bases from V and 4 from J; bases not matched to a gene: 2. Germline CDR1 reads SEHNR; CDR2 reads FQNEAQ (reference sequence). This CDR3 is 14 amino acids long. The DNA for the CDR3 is TGTGCCAGCAGCTCGGGACAGGGATACAATGAGCAGTTCTTC. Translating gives CASSSGQGYNEQFF.

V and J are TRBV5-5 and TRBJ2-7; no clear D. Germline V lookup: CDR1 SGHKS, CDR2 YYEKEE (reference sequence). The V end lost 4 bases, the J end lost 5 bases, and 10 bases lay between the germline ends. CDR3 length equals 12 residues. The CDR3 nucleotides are TGTGCCAGCAGCCCCGACTTGGACGAGCAGTACTTC. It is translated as CASSPDLDEQYF.

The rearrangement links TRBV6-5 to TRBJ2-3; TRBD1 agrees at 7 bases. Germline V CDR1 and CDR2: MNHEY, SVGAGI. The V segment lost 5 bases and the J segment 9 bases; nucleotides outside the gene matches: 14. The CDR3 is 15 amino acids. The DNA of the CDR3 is TGTGCCAGCAGTCCACGACAGGGTAGTTGGTTGACGCAGTATTTT. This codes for CASSPRQGSWLTQYF.

The CDR3 spells CASSLARATNEQFF. For the CDR3, the DNA is TGTGCCAGCAGCTTAGCGCGGGCAACAAATGAGCAGTTCTTC. The chain carries TRBV7-9 and TRBJ2-1; perhaps TRBD2 as D (5 bases). The CDR3 is made up of 14 amino acids. From germline, CDR1 is SEHNR and CDR2 FQNEAQ (reference sequence). The ends were cut back, 0 bases at V and 7 bases at J, with 10 bases in the middle.

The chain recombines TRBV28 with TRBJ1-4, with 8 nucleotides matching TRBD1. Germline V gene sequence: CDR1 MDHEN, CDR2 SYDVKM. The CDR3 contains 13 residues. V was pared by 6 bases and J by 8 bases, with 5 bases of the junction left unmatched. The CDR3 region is CASRDRAAEKLFF. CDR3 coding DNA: TGTGCCAGCAGGGACAGGGCAGCGGAAAAACTGTTTTTT.

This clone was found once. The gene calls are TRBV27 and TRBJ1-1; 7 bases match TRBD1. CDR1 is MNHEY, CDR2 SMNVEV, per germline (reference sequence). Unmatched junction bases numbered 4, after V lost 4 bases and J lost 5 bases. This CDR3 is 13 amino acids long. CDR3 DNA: TGTGCCAGCAGTTCCGAGGGGGCAACTGAAGCTTTCTTT. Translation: CASSSEGATEAFF.

The CDR3 sequence is CASSLRGQGASYEQYF. Written as DNA, the CDR3 is TGTGCCAGCAGTTTGAGAGGACAGGGGGCTTCCTACGAGCAGTACTTC. V usage is TRBV27 and J usage is TRBJ2-7; the match to TRBD1 covers 11 bases. V shed 3 bases, J shed 1 base, and the junction held 5 bases outside the gene matches. The CDR3 length is 16 residues. Germline CDR1 MNHEY, CDR2 SMNVEV (reference sequence).